These 8 T cell receptor beta chains were sequenced from one sample in a study of cytomegalovirus exposure and HLA in healthy donors. PCR was performed using 60 Vbeta and 13 Jbeta primers. Only in-frame clones appear in the TCRdb table, and some are missing; sequencing was by immunoSEQ multiplex PCR. The profile covers about 150,000 clones, with around 84% appearing a single time and approximately 5.6% taken by the ten largest. Sequencing used PBMCs. These receptors originate from a middle-aged woman in good health and CMV-seropositive.

V and J are TRBV6-1 and TRBJ2-3, with 9 bases matching TRBD1. There are 15 residues in the CDR3. V gave up 4 bases and J gave up 1 base; unmatched junction bases: 3. Per germline, CDR1 MNHNS and CDR2 SASEGT. For the CDR3, the DNA is TGTGCCAGCAGTGGGGACAGGGTTCGCACAGATACGCAGTATTTT. Encoded protein: CASSGDRVRTDTQYF.

The chain recombines TRBV30 with TRBJ2-1, with 8 nucleotides matching TRBD2. Trimming took 5 bases from V and 0 from J; bases not matched to a gene: 9. Per the germline V gene, CDR1 is GTSNPN and CDR2 is SVGIG (reference sequence). This CDR3 is built from 16 residues. The CDR3 DNA reads TGTGCCTGGTCCCCCCGGGCGGGAGGCTCCTACAATGAGCAGTTCTTC. Protein product: CAWSPRAGGSYNEQFF.

This sequence joins TRBV5-1 and TRBJ2-3; 10 bases match TRBD2. Germline-derived CDR1 and CDR2 are SGHRS and YFSETQ. The CDR3 length is 18 residues. Trimming cost V 0 bases and J 2 bases; bases outside gene matches: 9. The CDR3 region is CASSLAPISGRSTDTQYF. Here the CDR3 DNA reads TGCGCCAGCAGCTTGGCCCCAATTAGCGGGAGGTCCACAGATACGCAGTATTTT.

V gene TRBV25-1 combines with J gene TRBJ2-7, with TRBD2 matching 9 bases. Trimming took 4 bases from V and 2 from J; bases not matched to a gene: 3. CDR1 MGHDK and CDR2 SYGVNS come from the germline V gene. This CDR3 has 14 residues. CDR3 in amino acids: CASSGGTSPYEQYF. CDR3 nucleotide sequence: TGTGCCAGCAGTGGGGGGACTAGCCCCTACGAGCAGTACTTC.

The V gene is TRBV7-9, the J gene TRBJ2-7; TRBD2 matches 10 bases. Trimming at V came to 5 bases and at J to 6 bases, leaving 4 bases not matched to a gene. Germline CDR1 is SEHNR and CDR2 is FQNEAQ (reference sequence). CDR3 length: 13 residues. The DNA of the CDR3 is TGTGCCAGCAGCGCTAGCGGGAGCGGCGAGCAGTACTTC. Protein: CASSASGSGEQYF.

J is TRBJ1-2 and V is TRBV7-9; D unclear. The CDR3 consists of 17 residues. Trimming took 5 bases from V and 0 from J, leaving 19 bases between them. The germline V gene has CDR1 SEHNR and CDR2 FQNEAQ (reference sequence). CDR3 protein: CASSPTALLESNYGYTF. CDR3 coding DNA: TGTGCCAGCAGCCCTACCGCCCTACTCGAGTCTAACTATGGCTACACCTTC.

This CDR3 is CASRLLGGEQYF. Here the CDR3 DNA reads TGTGCCAGCCGGCTTTTAGGGGGCGAGCAGTACTTC. The chain has TRBV6-5 and TRBJ2-7; TRBD1 is a possible D gene (6 bases). Between the trimmed V and J ends, which lost 8 bases and 6 bases, there was a span of 14 bases. Looked up from germline, CDR1 is MNHEY and CDR2 is SVGAGI. CDR3 length equals 12 residues.

J is TRBJ1-1 and V is TRBV27, with 11 positions matching TRBD1. CDR1 is MNHEY, CDR2 SMNVEV, per germline (reference sequence). The CDR3 is 15 amino acids. V gave up 9 bases and J gave up 5 bases; unmatched junction bases: 11. The CDR3 DNA sequence: TGTGCCAGTATTGCTTCCGGACAGGGGGCTACTGAAGCTTTCTTT. Protein sequence: CASIASGQGATEAFF.